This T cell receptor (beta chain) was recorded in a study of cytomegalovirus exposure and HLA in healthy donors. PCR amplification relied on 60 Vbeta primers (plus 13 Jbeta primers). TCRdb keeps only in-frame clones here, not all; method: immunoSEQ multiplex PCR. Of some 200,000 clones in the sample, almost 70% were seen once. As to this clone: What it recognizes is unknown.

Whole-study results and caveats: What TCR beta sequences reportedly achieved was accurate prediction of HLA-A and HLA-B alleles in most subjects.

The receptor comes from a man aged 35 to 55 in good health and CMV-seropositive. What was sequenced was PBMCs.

The CDR3, as DNA: TGTGCCAGCAGTGGACAGGTGACGAACACTGAAGCTTTCTTT. Amino acid sequence: CASSGQVTNTEAFF. This chain links TRBV9 with TRBJ1-1; 7 bases are a match to TRBD1. The CDR3 loop spans 14 amino acids. CDR1 and CDR2 from the germline V gene are SGDLS and YYNGEE. J lost 1 base, V lost 5 bases, and 5 bases had no gene match. Supplemented by reference TRBV9 and TRBJ1-1, the full variable domain reads DSGVTQTPKHLITATGQRVTLRCSPRSGDLSVYWYQQSLDQGLQFLIQYYNGEERAKGNILERFSAQQFPDLHSELNLSSLELGDSALYFCASSGQVTNTEAFFGQGTRLTVV.